One and the same sample provided the 17 T cell receptor beta chains below, sequenced in a study of CD8+CD57+ T cells in acquired aplastic anemia. The use of genomic DNA as template underpinned the TCR beta VDJ and CDR3 profiling. One entry per CDR3 protein results from TCRdb running MiXCR on the reads. The sample consists of about 210,000 distinct CDR3 sequences, approximately 35% of them appearing once. Sequenced sample: sorted CD4+, CD8+, or CD8+CD57+ T cells (not recorded which) from PBMCs. The origin of the receptors is a human donor in good health, serving as a control.

The V and J genes are TRBV4-1 and TRBJ1-4; D is uncertain. In germline, CDR1 is MGHRA, CDR2 YSYEKL. This CDR3 comprises 15 residues. Trimming removed 1 base at V and 14 bases at J, with 20 bases between. CDR3 protein: CASSQGRQLNIRLFF. CDR3 sequence (DNA): TGCGCCAGCAGCCAAGGAAGGCAGCTCAACATAAGGCTGTTTTTT.

This clonotype was counted only a few times. The chain recombines TRBV6-6 with TRBJ2-7; 9 bases line up with TRBD1. V was clipped by 5 bases and J by 1 base; unmatched bases: 6. The CDR3 is 15 amino acids. Germline values: CDR1 MNHNY, CDR2 SVGAGI (reference sequence). In DNA form, the CDR3 reads TGTGCCAGCAGTCCGACAGGGGGTATGTCCTACGAGCAGTACTTC. Its protein product is CASSPTGGMSYEQYF.

The CDR3 here is CASRLWGDGSNQPQHF. The CDR3, as DNA: TGTGCCAGCAGGCTGTGGGGGGACGGTAGCAATCAGCCCCAGCATTTT. The chain has TRBV12-3 or TRBV12-4 and TRBJ1-5; possibly TRBD1 for D (5 bases). V was trimmed by 6 bases and J by 0 bases, leaving 15 bases between them. This CDR3 has 16 amino acids.

This clonotype was seen repeatedly, ten times or more. The chain employs TRBV7-9 and TRBJ1-2, with D uncertain. Germline lookup yields CDR1 SEHNR and CDR2 FQNEAQ (reference sequence). Trimming stripped 5 bases from V and 8 bases from J, with 15 bases between. This CDR3 has 13 amino acids. The CDR3 loop reads CASSLQGPGGYTF. CDR3 DNA: TGTGCCAGCAGCCTACAAGGACCCGGGGGCTACACCTTC.

The chain couples TRBV7-9 to TRBJ2-1; TRBD2 is a possible D gene (5 bases). Germline assignment: CDR1 SEHNR and CDR2 FQNEAQ (reference sequence). The CDR3 is 11 residues long. V dropped 5 bases and J dropped 10 bases, with 9 bases sitting between them. Here the CDR3 reads CASSNPGEQFF. Here the CDR3 DNA reads TGTGCCAGCAGCAACCCGGGGGAGCAGTTCTTC. The whole variable domain, filled in from reference TRBV7-9 and TRBJ2-1, reads DTGVSQNPRHKITKRGQNVTFRCDPISEHNRLYWYRQTLGQGPEFLTYFQNEAQLEKSRLLSDRFSAERPKGSFSTLEIQRTEQGDSAMYLCASSNPGEQFFGPGTRLTVL.

This clonotype was found a few times. An end of the junction differs from the germline gene, which may be a read error. The chain uses TRBV7-2 and TRBJ2-5, with D perhaps given as TRBD1 or TRBD2 (6 bases each). Germline values: CDR1 SGHTA, CDR2 FQGNSA. The CDR3 runs 15 residues. CDR3 nucleotide sequence: TGTGCCAGCAGCTTAGTTTGGGGGGCGCATGAGACCCAGTGCTTC. Translation: CASSLVWGAHETQCF.

V gene TRBV24-1 combines with J gene TRBJ1-2, with D tentatively TRBD1 (5 bases). The CDR3 totals 14 residues. Looked up from germline, CDR1 is KGHDR and CDR2 is SFDVKD. Between the trimmed V and J ends, which lost 7 bases and 8 bases, there was a span of 19 bases. The CDR3 protein is CATSSLEAGMGYTF. The CDR3 DNA sequence: TGTGCCACCAGCAGCTTGGAAGCAGGGATGGGCTACACCTTC.

This clonotype was picked up one time. This may arise from a read error, as a much more abundant clone is one base away. V is TRBV5-1 and J is TRBJ2-3; 11 bases fit TRBD1. Per the germline V gene, CDR1 is SGHRS and CDR2 is YFSETQ. This CDR3 is 13 amino acids long. CDR3 in amino acids: CASGGQGADTQCF. CDR3 nucleotide sequence: TGCGCCAGCGGAGGACAGGGGGCAGATACGCAGTGTTTT.

In this sample, this clonotype turned up a few times. This chain joins TRBV5-1 and TRBJ2-7, with D tentatively TRBD2 (6 bases). Germline-derived CDR1 and CDR2 are SGHRS and YFSETQ. Trimming took 0 bases from V and 5 from J, leaving 18 bases between them. CDR3 length: 16 amino acids. The CDR3: CASSLGLYGGIHEQYF. CDR3 bases: TGCGCCAGCAGCTTGGGTCTGTATGGAGGGATCCACGAGCAGTACTTC.

The chain couples TRBV14 to TRBJ1-1; D is perhaps TRBD1 (5 bases). Germline CDR1 and CDR2: SGHDN and FVKESK. V dropped 1 base and J dropped 3 bases, with 21 bases sitting between them. The CDR3 runs to 18 residues. The CDR3 here is CASSQAEEFWGPYTEAFF. The CDR3 coding sequence is TGTGCCAGCAGCCAAGCCGAGGAATTTTGGGGCCCATACACTGAAGCTTTCTTT.

About this clonotype itself: An end of the junction does not agree with germline; a read error may underlie this. This chain connects TRBV9 to TRBJ1-2; D gene ambiguous. This CDR3 has 10 residues. Germline CDR1 and CDR2: SGDLS and YYNGEE. The CDR3 DNA reads TGCGCCAGCACCCAGCGGGAAGACACCTTC. This sequence encodes CASTQREDTF.

A remark on this clonotype: One end of the junction fails to match germline, which may point to a read error. V is TRBV4-1 and J is TRBJ2-5, with a weak D call TRBD1 (5 bases). This CDR3 has 14 amino acids. Germline V gene sequence: CDR1 MGHRA, CDR2 YSYEKL. CDR3: CASSPQEFQKTQNF. The CDR3 bases are TGCGCCAGCAGCCCACAGGAGTTCCAAAAGACCCAGAACTTC.

The chain combines TRBV19 with TRBJ2-7, with D tentatively TRBD1 (6 bases). The CDR3 sequence is 14 residues long. Trimming took 11 bases from V and 0 from J, leaving 17 bases between them. In germline, CDR1 is LNHDA, CDR2 SQIVND (reference sequence). CDR3 protein: CAWSVKGVSYEQYF. CDR3 nucleotides: TGTGCCTGGAGTGTAAAGGGGGTCTCCTACGAGCAGTACTTC.

This chain connects TRBV2 to TRBJ2-7; 7 positions agree with TRBD2. The CDR3 has 14 residues. The germline CDR1 and CDR2 sequences are SNHLY and FYNNEI. The ends lost 2 bases at V and 3 bases at J; junction bases unmatched: 4. The CDR3 nucleotides read TGTGCCAGCAGTGAAATTGGGGGGGGCTACGAGCAGTACTTC. Translated, it gives CASSEIGGGYEQYF.

This chain connects TRBV10-3 to TRBJ2-5; TRBD2 agrees at 7 bases. V was pared by 4 bases and J by 1 base, with 6 bases of the junction left unmatched. The CDR3 is 15 residues long. Germline lookup yields CDR1 ENHRY and CDR2 SYGVKD. CDR3 DNA sequence: TGTGCCATCAGTGCGCCGGGAGGCTCCCAAGAGACCCAGTACTTC. Amino acid sequence: CAISAPGGSQETQYF.

This clonotype was recorded many times. The rearrangement joins TRBV19 to TRBJ2-2; 7 bases line up with TRBD1. Germline values: CDR1 LNHDA, CDR2 SQIVND (reference sequence). The CDR3 has 14 residues. With V trimmed by 7 bases and J by 0 bases, 2 bases remained unmatched. For the CDR3, the DNA is TGTGCCAGTATGCAGGGGGCGAACACCGGGGAGCTGTTTTTT. This encodes CASMQGANTGELFF.

This clonotype was counted at least ten times. The J gene is TRBJ2-6, the V gene TRBV12-3 or TRBV12-4; D is unclear. The CDR3 sequence is 15 residues long. V gave up 1 base and J gave up 0 bases, with 4 bases separating them. The CDR3 nucleotides are TGTGCCAGCAGTTTAGAGGGCTCTGGGGCCAACGTCCTGACTTTC. Its translation is CASSLEGSGANVLTF.